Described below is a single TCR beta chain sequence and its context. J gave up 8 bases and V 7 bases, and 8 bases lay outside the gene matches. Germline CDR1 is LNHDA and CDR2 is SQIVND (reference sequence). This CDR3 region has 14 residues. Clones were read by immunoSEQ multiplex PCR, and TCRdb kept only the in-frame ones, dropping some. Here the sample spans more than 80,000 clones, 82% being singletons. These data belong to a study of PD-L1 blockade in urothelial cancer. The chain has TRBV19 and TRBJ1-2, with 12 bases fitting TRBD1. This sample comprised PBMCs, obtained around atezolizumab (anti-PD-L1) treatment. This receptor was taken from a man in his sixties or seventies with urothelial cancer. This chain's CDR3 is CASIPGQGARGYTF. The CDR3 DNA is TGTGCCAGTATACCGGGACAGGGGGCAAGGGGCTACACCTTC.